These 7 T cell receptor beta chains were all obtained from the same sample, sequenced in a study of tumor-infiltrating lymphocytes in primary liver carcinoma. With a constant-region primer, TCR beta cDNA was made from 400 to 550 ng of total RNA. Libraries for TCR beta were built through three nested multiplex PCR rounds, which together made up a slightly modified ARM-PCR procedure. The two initial PCR rounds, roughly 11 cycles each, used TRBV1-TRBV30 forward and C-beta reverse primers. TCRdb reanalysed the multiplex PCR reads using MiXCR and keeps one entry per CDR3 protein. This sample carries 310,000 or so distinct CDR3 sequences, roughly three fifths of them seen once, and the ten largest clones take approximately 15%. Blood RNA was derived from unsorted whole blood, and germline DNA was extracted too. Sequencing was performed on peripheral blood. The receptors were sampled from a woman aged 25-40 years with primary liver carcinoma and hepatitis B virus infection.

The J gene is TRBJ1-5, the V gene TRBV28; 9 nucleotides line up with TRBD1. The germline V gene has CDR1 MDHEN and CDR2 SYDVKM. The V segment lost 7 bases and the J segment 5 bases; nucleotides outside the gene matches: 6. CDR3 size: 14 residues. CDR3 protein: CASIPGQGYQPQHF. The CDR3 DNA sequence: TGTGCCAGCATACCGGGACAGGGATATCAGCCCCAGCATTTT.

The chain combines TRBV12-3 or TRBV12-4 with TRBJ2-1; 7 bases line up with TRBD2. J lost 9 bases, V lost 7 bases, and 12 bases had no gene match. The CDR3 has 14 residues. CDR3 DNA sequence: TGTGCCAGCAAGCTGGCGGGAGAGCTGTTTGAGCAGTTCTTC. Translating gives CASKLAGELFEQFF.

This clonotype was counted between two and nine times. This CDR3 is CASSLGVEDTEAFF. CDR3 bases: TGTGCCAGCAGCTTGGGGGTCGAGGATACTGAAGCTTTCTTT. V is TRBV5-6 and J is TRBJ1-1; D gene uncertain. V was trimmed by 0 bases and J by 5 bases, leaving 11 bases between them. The germline CDR1 and CDR2 sequences are SGHDT and YYEEEE. The CDR3 contains 14 residues.

This chain connects TRBV7-8 to TRBJ1-5, with TRBD1 matching over 8 bases. The CDR3 length is 15 residues. The J segment lost 3 bases and the V segment lost 3 bases, leaving 4 bases of the junction unmatched. Germline CDR1 and CDR2: SGHVS and FQNEAQ. In DNA form, the CDR3 reads TGTGCCAGCAGCTTTGGACAGGGAAACAATCAGCCCCAGCATTTT. Protein: CASSFGQGNNQPQHF.

Comments on this clonotype: This may arise from a read error, as a much more abundant clone is one base away. The chain couples TRBV29-1 to TRBJ2-7, with unresolved D. V was trimmed by 4 bases and J by 3 bases, leaving 13 bases between them. Germline V gives CDR1 SQVTM, CDR2 ANQGSEA. The CDR3 has 13 amino acids. Written as DNA, the CDR3 is TGCAGCGTTGCGACTGATAGCTTCTACGAGCAGTACTTC. Translating it yields CSVATDSFYEQYF.

This clonotype was detected once. A read error may explain this, as a much larger clone is one base away. J is TRBJ1-5 and V is TRBV29-1, with 8 bases identical to TRBD1. The CDR3 spans 13 residues. Germline values: CDR1 SQVTM, CDR2 ANQGSEA. Here the CDR3 DNA reads TGCAGCGTCTCGAACAGGGGGAGTCAGCCCAAGCATTTT. It yields the protein CSVSNRGSQPKHF.

A note on this clonotype: Because the CDR3 is missing its conserved closing phenylalanine or tryptophan, this is likely a read error. V is TRBV11-2 and J is TRBJ2-7; TRBD2 might be the D (6 bases). V was pared by 9 bases and J by 4 bases, with 22 bases between. Germline V lookup: CDR1 SGHAT, CDR2 FQNNGV. CDR3 length equals 15 residues. CDR3 sequence (DNA): TGTGCCAGTAGCCCCAGACTAGGGGTCTGGTACGAGCAGTACTCC. It translates to CASSPRLGVWYEQYS.